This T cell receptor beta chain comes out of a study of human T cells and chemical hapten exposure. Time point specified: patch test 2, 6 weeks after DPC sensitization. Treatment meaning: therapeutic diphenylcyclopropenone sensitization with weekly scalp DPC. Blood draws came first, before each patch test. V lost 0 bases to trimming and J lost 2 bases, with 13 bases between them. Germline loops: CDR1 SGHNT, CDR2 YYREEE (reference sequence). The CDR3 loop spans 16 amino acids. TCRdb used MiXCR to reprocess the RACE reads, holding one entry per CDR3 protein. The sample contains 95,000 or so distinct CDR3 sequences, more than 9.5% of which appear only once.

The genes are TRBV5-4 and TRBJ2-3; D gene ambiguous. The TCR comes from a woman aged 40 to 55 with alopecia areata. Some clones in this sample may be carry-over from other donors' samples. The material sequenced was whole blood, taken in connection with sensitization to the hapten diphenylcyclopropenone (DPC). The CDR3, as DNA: TGTGCCAGCAGCTTGGATCATGCACAAAACACAGATACGCAGTATTTT. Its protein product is CASSLDHAQNTDTQYF. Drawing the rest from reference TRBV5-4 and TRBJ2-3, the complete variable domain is ETGVTQSPTHLIKTRGQQVTLRCSSQSGHNTVSWYQQALGQGPQFIFQYYREEENGRGNFPPRFSGLQFPNYSSELNVNALELDDSALYLCASSLDHAQNTDTQYFGPGTRLTVL.